These 17 T cell receptor beta chains came from one sample sequenced in a study of T cells in Graves' hyperthyroidism and ophthalmopathy. RNA transcripts provided the source from which TCR beta CDR3 regions were amplified. The HTBI primer set was used in a first-round RT-PCR of the TCR CDR3. TCRdb recomputed calls from the multiplex PCR reads with MiXCR, one row per CDR3 protein. The table includes 600,000 or so distinct CDR3 sequences, around 16% detected once. Sequenced: blood. Receptor source: a woman aged 25-40 years with Graves' hyperthyroidism.

This rearrangement joins TRBV20-1 to TRBJ2-1; D ambiguous. Germline V CDR1 and CDR2: DFQATT, SNEGSKA (reference sequence). This CDR3 contains 13 residues. The CDR3 region is CSPPRSSYNEQFF. In nucleotides, the CDR3 is TGCAGCCCCCCCAGGAGCTCCTACAATGAGCAGTTCTTC.

This clonotype was seen repeatedly, ten times or more. CDR3 sequence reads: CASSWIDLTGQGEQFF. In DNA, the CDR3 is TGTGCCAGCAGCTGGATTGACCTTACAGGACAAGGTGAGCAGTTCTTC. The chain recombines TRBV11-3 with TRBJ2-1; the D gene is possibly TRBD1 (5 bases). Germline assignment: CDR1 SGHNT and CDR2 YENEEA. V dropped 4 bases and J dropped 9 bases, with 22 bases sitting between them. The CDR3 sequence is 16 residues long.

The table lists this clonotype with many counts. This chain connects TRBV2 to TRBJ1-2, with D tentatively TRBD1 (5 bases). V lost 1 base and J 8 bases, leaving 11 bases between the germline ends. From germline, CDR1 is SNHLY and CDR2 FYNNEI. The CDR3 extends over 13 amino acids. In nucleotides, the CDR3 is TGTGCCAGCAGTGAAGGGGGGGGAAGCGGCTACACCTTC. Amino acids: CASSEGGGSGYTF.

This chain connects TRBV6-4 to TRBJ2-5; D uncertain. Germline CDR1 and CDR2: MRHNA and SNTAGT. CDR3 length: 13 residues. V was pared by 2 bases and J by 1 base, with 5 bases between. DNA for the CDR3: TGTGCCAGCAGTGACAGGCGCCAAGAGACCCAGTACTTC. It translates to CASSDRRQETQYF.

The V call is TRBV7-2, the J call TRBJ2-1, with D perhaps matching TRBD2 (6 bases). The CDR3 spans 15 residues. Germline CDR1 SGHTA, CDR2 FQGNSA. Trimming shortened V by 1 base and J by 9 bases, and 16 bases separated the two germline ends. Here the CDR3 reads CASSLGLVTRVEQFF. The CDR3 DNA reads as TGTGCCAGCAGCTTAGGACTGGTGACTAGAGTTGAGCAGTTCTTC.

This chain joins TRBV11-2 and TRBJ1-4; D perhaps matches TRBD1 (6 bases). Germline assignment: CDR1 SGHAT and CDR2 FQNNGV. This CDR3 spans 15 amino acids. Trimming took 0 bases from V and 4 from J, leaving 9 bases between them. The CDR3 protein is CASSLEQGLNEKLFF. CDR3 DNA sequence: TGTGCCAGCAGCTTAGAACAGGGCCTTAATGAAAAACTGTTTTTT.

This clonotype was detected only a few times. CDR3 sequence: CASSPNPGEETQYF. The CDR3 DNA sequence: TGTGCCAGCAGCCCAAATCCGGGGGAAGAGACCCAGTACTTC. The chain is built from TRBV14 and TRBJ2-5; TRBD2 might be the D (6 bases). The CDR3 totals 14 residues. V was trimmed by 4 bases and J by 3 bases, leaving 12 bases between them. Germline CDR1 and CDR2: SGHDN and FVKESK.

This clonotype has just a few counts. The chain joins TRBV4-3 to TRBJ2-7; tentatively, D is TRBD2 (6 bases). This CDR3 is 17 amino acids long. Trimming took 2 bases from V and 2 from J, leaving 19 bases between them. From germline, CDR1 is LGHNA and CDR2 YSLEER. CDR3 protein: CASSQQTTGDLPYEQYF. The CDR3 DNA reads TGCGCCAGCAGCCAACAAACCACCGGGGACTTACCCTACGAGCAGTACTTC.

This clonotype was found many times. This chain uses TRBV29-1 with TRBJ2-5, with 7 bases identical to TRBD2. Trimming cost V 4 bases and J 3 bases; bases outside gene matches: 8. Germline CDR1 SQVTM, CDR2 ANQGSEA. This CDR3 region has 14 residues. The CDR3 loop reads CSVVPGGSKETQYF. DNA of the CDR3: TGCAGCGTTGTGCCGGGAGGCTCCAAAGAGACCCAGTACTTC.

This clonotype came up a few times. The rearrangement joins TRBV6-2 or TRBV6-3 to TRBJ2-1, with 7 bases fitting TRBD2. This CDR3 is 14 amino acids long. Losses at the gene ends were 2 bases for V and 4 bases for J; bases not matched to a gene: 2. Germline loops: CDR1 MNHEY, CDR2 SVGEGT. The DNA of the CDR3 is TGTGCCAGCAGTTACCTAGCGGAGTACAATGAGCAGTTCTTC. Translated, it gives CASSYLAEYNEQFF.

This clonotype occurred many times. This sequence joins TRBV9 and TRBJ2-7; 15 positions match TRBD2. Trimming removed 1 base from V and 6 bases from J; junction bases left unmatched: 5. This CDR3 is 16 amino acids long. CDR1 is SGDLS, CDR2 YYNGEE, per germline. DNA for the CDR3: TGTGCCAGCAGCGTATCCTCGGGACTAGCGGGAGGCGAGCAGTACTTC. Its translation: CASSVSSGLAGGEQYF.

The table lists this clonotype with many counts. The V and J genes are TRBV12-3 or TRBV12-4 and TRBJ2-1, with D possibly TRBD1 on 5 matching bases. Trimming removed 7 bases at V and 9 bases at J, with 16 bases between. The CDR3 has 13 amino acids. The CDR3 protein is CASTGWGLGEQFF. The CDR3 DNA reads as TGTGCCAGCACCGGATGGGGCTTGGGTGAGCAGTTCTTC.

This clonotype showed up many times. The J gene is TRBJ1-1, the V gene TRBV7-2; no clear D gene. The CDR3 extends over 15 amino acids. CDR1 and CDR2 from the germline V gene are SGHTA and FQGNSA. Between the trimmed V and J ends, which lost 6 bases and 0 bases, there was a span of 14 bases. CDR3 amino acids: CASRSMGSMNTEAFF. The DNA of the CDR3 is TGTGCCAGCAGGTCGATGGGGTCTATGAACACTGAAGCTTTCTTT.

This clonotype has only a few counts. The CDR3 is CASSGGDSGANVLTF. In nucleotides, the CDR3 is TGTGCCAGCAGCGGGGGGGACTCTGGGGCCAACGTCCTGACTTTC. The rearrangement uses TRBV27 and TRBJ2-6; 8 bases fit TRBD2. The CDR3 spans 15 residues. The junction had 1 base not matched to a gene; V was cut back by 6 bases and J by 0 bases. Germline V CDR1 and CDR2: MNHEY, SMNVEV (reference sequence).

With regard to this clonotype: It may be a read error: a sequence one base away is much more abundant. V usage is TRBV9 and J usage is TRBJ2-1, with TRBD1 matching 8 bases. The assigned J gene may be wrong: the sequence end matches TRBJ2-7 better. Germline lookup yields CDR1 SGDLS and CDR2 YYNGEE. This CDR3 is 14 amino acids long. CDR3 amino acids: CASSVVQGANEQYF. Here the CDR3 DNA reads TGTGCCAGCAGCGTAGTGCAGGGGGCCAATGAGCAGTACTTC.

This clonotype was picked up many times. This chain links TRBV28 with TRBJ2-2; 7 nucleotides match TRBD2. Germline CDR1 and CDR2: MDHEN and SYDVKM. This CDR3 contains 17 residues. With 7 bases clipped from V and 3 bases from J, the junction kept 14 bases outside the gene matches. In DNA form, the CDR3 reads TGTGCCAGCAATCCCTCTGGGGGGAGGGCCTACACCGGGGAGCTGTTTTTT. Its protein is CASNPSGGRAYTGELFF.

The rearrangement uses TRBV9 and TRBJ2-7, with 8 bases aligning to TRBD1. V gave up 8 bases and J gave up 2 bases; unmatched junction bases: 6. CDR1 and CDR2 from the germline V gene are SGDLS and YYNGEE. This CDR3 has 13 residues. CDR3 in amino acids: CARIQGATYEQYF. CDR3 sequence (DNA): TGTGCCAGAATCCAGGGGGCTACCTACGAGCAGTACTTC.